This T cell receptor (beta chain) was documented in a study of T cells in Graves' hyperthyroidism and ophthalmopathy. In this sample, this clonotype turned up many times. RNA transcripts yielded amplified TCR beta CDR3 regions. The TCR CDR3 was amplified in a first-round RT-PCR using the HTBI primer set. TCRdb re-derived calls from the multiplex PCR reads in MiXCR, one entry per CDR3 protein. The table shows 560,000 or so distinct CDR3 sequences, with 46% occurring only once. CDR3 size: 15 residues. Germline CDR1 KGHDR, CDR2 SFDVKD. J gave up 3 bases and V 3 bases, and 4 bases lay outside the gene matches.

The sequence was obtained from a woman under 30 with Graves' hyperthyroidism. The chain carries TRBV24-1 and TRBJ1-2; 9 bases are shared with TRBD1. The sample taken for sequencing was peripheral blood or thyroid tissue (not recorded which). The CDR3 spells CATSDNRGLDYGYTF. The DNA of the CDR3 is TGTGCCACCAGTGATAACAGGGGGCTCGACTATGGCTACACCTTC.